This note documents a single T cell receptor (beta chain) sequence. Its cognate antigen is unknown. This sample was taken from a study of breast tumors, draining lymph nodes, adjacent tissues. Findings and limits, study-wide: Tumor and nontumor repertoires were significantly more similar in luminal-like than in basal-like breast cancer. Data fit most tumor T cells coming from lymph node, expanding in tumor. The lymph node origin of tumor T cells was framed as consistent with a hypothesis, not demonstrated. Tumor TCR diversity was below lymph nodes but above nontumor tissue.

The CDR3 has 12 residues. V lost 5 bases and J 11 bases, leaving 10 bases between the germline ends. Each CDR3 protein gets one entry after TCRdb re-called the multiplex PCR reads with MiXCR. The sample contains about 20,000 distinct CDR3 sequences, roughly 50% of which appear only once. The chain links TRBV12-3 or TRBV12-4 to TRBJ2-6; D is undetermined. The specimen sequenced was breast tumor tissue. This receptor was identified in a female donor with breast cancer. Some clones in this sample may be carry-over from other donors' samples. The CDR3 DNA sequence: TGTGCCAGCAGTGCAGGTCCCTACGTCCTGACTTTC. This encodes CASSAGPYVLTF.